This entry describes one T cell receptor beta chain. TCRdb's table, derived via immunoSEQ multiplex PCR, lists solely in-frame clones and lacks some. The profile shows roughly 79,000 clones, roughly 84% of them singletons. This specimen belongs to a study of control samples from healthy donors and cancer patients. The ends were cut back, 0 bases at V and 3 bases at J, with 10 bases in the middle. The CDR3 extends over 15 amino acids. Germline-derived CDR1 and CDR2 are SGHNT and YENEEA. This rearrangement joins TRBV11-3 to TRBJ2-3, with a weak D call TRBD2 (6 bases). This sequence originates from a man between 50 and 59 years old in good health. The sample was blood. The CDR3 sequence is CASSLDLGGTDTQYF. CDR3 nucleotide sequence: TGTGCCAGCAGCTTAGATTTGGGGGGAACAGATACGCAGTATTTT.